This T cell receptor (beta chain) was observed in a study of cytomegalovirus exposure and HLA in healthy donors (dated by TCRdb to 2016 to 2017). Regarding the study in general: In an earlier analysis of some 550 of the donors, around 300 Gb of sequence data and about 110 million unique TCR beta sequences from roughly 200 million T cells were reported. The study was designed to test whether signatures of past pathogen exposure could be identified by cataloging public T cell receptors. Class I and class II HLA loci were covered by the typing at four-digit resolution. On average, around 200,000 unique TCR beta nucleotide sequences were sequenced per donor among several hundred genotyped donors of the cohort, with roughly 18% of those sequences being non-productive. An early release covering about 600 HLA-typed donors comprised 300 to 350 gigabases of sequencing data and 65 million to 100 million unique TCR sequences. The T cell repertoires of several hundred subjects were profiled by immunosequencing and related to cytomegalovirus serostatus. All discovery cohort repertoires had been generated on a single sequencing platform. The later analysis used no new phenotypic data to find candidate immune exposures, relying instead on TCR beta sequences and their occurrence across donors. Donor age, sex, ethnicity and CMV serostatus were compiled together with the repertoire data. In a later genetic analysis, genome-wide SNP genotypes for 398 of the 666 donors were used, and that subset was treated as a discovery cohort. To predict cytomegalovirus infection status, the study combined high-throughput TCR immunosequencing, statistical association of individual TCRs with disease status, and machine learning. To decide whether each TCR beta V gene segment behaved as functional or pseudogenic, an earlier analysis of approximately 600 of the donors relied on high-throughput TCR beta sequencing. Several DR-DQ haplotypes were treated as single units for association and clustering because of strong linkage in the cohort. Along with the approximately 650-subject first cohort, a separate validation cohort of over a hundred different subjects was used. Of the roughly 400 genotyped donors, about 80% fell in the genetic ancestry cluster associated with self-reported Caucasian donors. Typing coverage varied by locus: about 620-640 donors for A, B, C, DRB1 and DQB1; more than 500 for DQA1; nearly 610 for DPA1; 450 to 480 for DPB1. A later analysis re-examined previously published TCR beta repertoires from 500 to 700 donors and added high-resolution HLA genotyping to investigate patterns of TCR occurrence. What the work shows at the level of the full study, not this receptor alone: Most CMV-associated TCR beta chains appeared to be HLA-restricted in a later analysis, and the HLA associations seemed to be driven largely by CMV exposure. In a later analysis, HLA-associated TCR beta chains were found to be more clonally expanded and to have lower generation probabilities than equally common non-associated chains. The sequencing pipeline was judged likely to have produced a cluster of highly shared sequence variants as a technical artifact. Three of the identified cytomegalovirus-associated TCR beta chains were confirmed in vitro to be specific for cytomegalovirus antigens. When HLA alleles, especially DR and DQ, strongly co-occurred, attributing TCR associations to individual alleles was difficult. Correlated functional status among segregating V segments might be attributable to linkage disequilibrium, but an unknown experimental factor could not be ruled out. In a later analysis, the rate of TCR association differed among HLA loci, with DRB1 alleles having the most associated TCRs and HLA-C alleles having the fewest. In a later analysis, some 18,000 TCR beta sequences were associated with specific HLA alleles at a false discovery rate of 0.05. Roughly uniform sequencing depth across donors was assumed in presence/absence analyses, although this assumption may not hold. The authors suggested that the approach could potentially be generalized to other disease states and immunological phenotypes. A total of 150 to 200 TCR beta chains were listed by the study as associated with cytomegalovirus. In an earlier analysis of 500 to 650 of the donors, most TCR beta V segments appeared in productive rearrangements about 90% or about 30% of the time, broadly matching IMGT annotations. A further reported finding was that TCR beta sequences accurately predicted the HLA-A and HLA-B alleles for most subjects in the first cohort. Most TCR sequences were observed very rarely across donors, whereas some public TCRs were present in many individuals. The only immune exposure information available for the cohort was CMV serostatus. The earlier analysis of approximately 560 of the donors excluded roughly 17 rarely observed V segments, including chromosome 9 orphons, because counts were too low. Several of the top co-occurrence clusters appeared to be linked to parvovirus B19, influenza, CMV and Epstein-Barr virus, according to a later analysis. In both the original and validation cohorts, the classifier was reported to diagnose cytomegalovirus status with high specificity and sensitivity. Compared with the roughly 600-donor mean, donors in an Asian-associated ancestry cluster had fewer N-insertions in productive TCRs, according to a later genetic analysis. The cohort was sequenced for TCR beta chains only, and without alpha or paired-chain data the features that could be detected were limited. In a later genetic analysis, a missense DCLRE1C variant was associated with V-gene and J-gene trimming of TCR beta chains, and the association was replicated in an independent cohort. Because HLA typing was unavailable for some donors at each locus, only the typed subset was used in association tests. Some IMGT-functional V segments, including TRBV6-2 and TRBV6-3, could not be distinguished by the 87-base-pair reads and were therefore excluded.

The cohort consisted of 650 to 700 healthy bone marrow donors. At the time of sampling, all cohort members were nominally healthy, though unrecorded immune exposures were likely present. The donor tested CMV seronegative, placing the donor among the 350 or so seronegative members of the cohort. A peripheral blood sample was provided by each donor, and peripheral blood mononuclear cells were used for TCR beta sequencing. The Qiagen DNeasy Blood Extraction Kit was used to extract genomic DNA from the blood cell samples. Comment on this clone: What antigen it recognizes has not been identified. Base qualities are missing; no much larger clone stands one base away.

A distance of 10 bases separates the germline ends of V and J, which lose 1 base and 12 bases respectively. CDR1 and CDR2, per the germline V gene (reference sequence), are LNHDA and SQIVND. Inclusive of the bounding cysteine and phenylalanine, the CDR3 is 12 residues long. Just CDR3 DNA is preserved here, 36 bases in frame from base 1. Library prep was done by the immunoSEQ multiplex PCR assay. A mixture of 60 forward primers for TCR Vbeta segments and 13 reverse primers for TCR Jbeta segments was used in the multiplex PCR. The CDR3 region of rearranged TCR beta genes was amplified from genomic DNA with a multiplex PCR assay. The amplified TCR beta libraries were sequenced on the Illumina HiSeq System as 87-base-pair reads. As for the authors' bioinformatics: A later analysis tallied around 82 million unique TCR beta chains across the 640 or so repertoires, and some 10 million of those chains were shared by two or more donors. Raw reads were error-corrected and collapsed into unique sequences with a nearest-neighbor algorithm that merged closely related sequences to remove PCR and sequencing errors. CDR3 sequences were aligned to IMGT reference sequences to assign V, D and J gene segments. For a sequence to be retained, at least a six-nucleotide match to both a V gene segment and a J gene segment was required. A rearrangement counted as productive if the CDR3 had no stop codons and remained in frame with V and J, and every other rearrangement counted as non-productive. Following IMGT convention, CDR3 was defined as the stretch from the second conserved V-encoded cysteine up to the conserved J-encoded phenylalanine. The earlier analysis of some 600 of the donors excluded sequences that lacked an unambiguous match to a single V gene segment. In an earlier analysis of approximately 500 of the donors, a V segment was called functional when productive rearrangements were above 56.7%, and segregating when the standard deviation between donors exceeded 5%. A statistical classification framework was developed to diagnose cytomegalovirus status using the catalog of TCR beta chain sequences. In a later analysis, TCR nucleotide sequences were compared against IMGT/GENE-DB human TR gene sequences so that V and J genes could be assigned. The TCRdist pipeline was used in a later analysis to assign CDR3 sequences and most-parsimonious VDJ recombination scenarios. In a later analysis, each TCR beta chain was defined by its CDR3 amino acid sequence together with its V-gene family, and reads lacking a unique V-gene family were excluded. As a way to deal with suspected cross-contamination and a sequencing artifact, a later analysis dropped approximately 570 nucleotide sequences that were highly shared and had low generation probability. A later analysis calculated a clonal expansion index for each public chain from normalized within-repertoire ranks of inferred template counts. In a later analysis, generation probabilities were computed using a VDJ recombination model fitted to out-of-frame rearrangements, and the results were checked against IGoR. Hypergeometric tests were used in a later analysis to score TCR-TCR, TCR-HLA and TCR-CMV co-occurrence, with a repertoire-size bias correction applied to the TCR pairs. To estimate false discovery rates, a later analysis permuted the HLA or CMV assignments 20 times. In a later analysis, co-occurring TCRs were grouped using DBSCAN, with TCRdist sequence similarity added in when clustering inside HLA-allele-positive subsets. Co-occurrence clustering excluded repertoires with fewer than 30,000 or more than 120,000 public chains, plus five with anomalous nucleotide sharing. TCRdb stores this immuneACCESS table with in-frame sequences only. Part of the clones is absent; in the studies checked, under half of the shortfall reflects unresolved V genes, and no reason is known for the rest. D and trimming come from the DNA, and the V and J calls and clone size come from that table. This sample comprises some 130,000 clones, roughly 80% of them detected only once. Around 3% of the sample rests with the top ten.

The V and J genes are TRBV19 and TRBJ2-1; tentative D gene TRBD1, with 5 bases matching. The sequenced sample was PBMCs. The receptor's source is a female donor in good health and CMV-seronegative. The DNA sequence is as follows: TGTGCCAGTAGTATAGGGCAGGGTGGGCAGTTCTTC. This is translated as CASSIGQGGQFF.